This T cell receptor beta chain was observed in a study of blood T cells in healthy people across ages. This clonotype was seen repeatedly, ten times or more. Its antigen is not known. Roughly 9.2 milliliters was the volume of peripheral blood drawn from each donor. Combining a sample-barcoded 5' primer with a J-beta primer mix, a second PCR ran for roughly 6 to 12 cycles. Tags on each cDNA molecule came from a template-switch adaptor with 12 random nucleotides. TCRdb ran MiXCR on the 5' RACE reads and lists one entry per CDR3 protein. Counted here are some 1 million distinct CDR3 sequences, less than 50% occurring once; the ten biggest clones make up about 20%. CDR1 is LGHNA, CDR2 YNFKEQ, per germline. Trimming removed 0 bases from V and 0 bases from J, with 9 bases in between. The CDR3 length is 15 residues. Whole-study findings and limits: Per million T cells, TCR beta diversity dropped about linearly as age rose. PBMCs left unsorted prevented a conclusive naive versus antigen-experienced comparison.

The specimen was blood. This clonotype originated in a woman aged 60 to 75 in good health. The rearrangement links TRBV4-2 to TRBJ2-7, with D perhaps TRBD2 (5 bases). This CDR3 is CASSQDIGSSYEQYF. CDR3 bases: TGTGCCAGCAGCCAAGATATAGGGAGCTCCTACGAGCAGTACTTC.